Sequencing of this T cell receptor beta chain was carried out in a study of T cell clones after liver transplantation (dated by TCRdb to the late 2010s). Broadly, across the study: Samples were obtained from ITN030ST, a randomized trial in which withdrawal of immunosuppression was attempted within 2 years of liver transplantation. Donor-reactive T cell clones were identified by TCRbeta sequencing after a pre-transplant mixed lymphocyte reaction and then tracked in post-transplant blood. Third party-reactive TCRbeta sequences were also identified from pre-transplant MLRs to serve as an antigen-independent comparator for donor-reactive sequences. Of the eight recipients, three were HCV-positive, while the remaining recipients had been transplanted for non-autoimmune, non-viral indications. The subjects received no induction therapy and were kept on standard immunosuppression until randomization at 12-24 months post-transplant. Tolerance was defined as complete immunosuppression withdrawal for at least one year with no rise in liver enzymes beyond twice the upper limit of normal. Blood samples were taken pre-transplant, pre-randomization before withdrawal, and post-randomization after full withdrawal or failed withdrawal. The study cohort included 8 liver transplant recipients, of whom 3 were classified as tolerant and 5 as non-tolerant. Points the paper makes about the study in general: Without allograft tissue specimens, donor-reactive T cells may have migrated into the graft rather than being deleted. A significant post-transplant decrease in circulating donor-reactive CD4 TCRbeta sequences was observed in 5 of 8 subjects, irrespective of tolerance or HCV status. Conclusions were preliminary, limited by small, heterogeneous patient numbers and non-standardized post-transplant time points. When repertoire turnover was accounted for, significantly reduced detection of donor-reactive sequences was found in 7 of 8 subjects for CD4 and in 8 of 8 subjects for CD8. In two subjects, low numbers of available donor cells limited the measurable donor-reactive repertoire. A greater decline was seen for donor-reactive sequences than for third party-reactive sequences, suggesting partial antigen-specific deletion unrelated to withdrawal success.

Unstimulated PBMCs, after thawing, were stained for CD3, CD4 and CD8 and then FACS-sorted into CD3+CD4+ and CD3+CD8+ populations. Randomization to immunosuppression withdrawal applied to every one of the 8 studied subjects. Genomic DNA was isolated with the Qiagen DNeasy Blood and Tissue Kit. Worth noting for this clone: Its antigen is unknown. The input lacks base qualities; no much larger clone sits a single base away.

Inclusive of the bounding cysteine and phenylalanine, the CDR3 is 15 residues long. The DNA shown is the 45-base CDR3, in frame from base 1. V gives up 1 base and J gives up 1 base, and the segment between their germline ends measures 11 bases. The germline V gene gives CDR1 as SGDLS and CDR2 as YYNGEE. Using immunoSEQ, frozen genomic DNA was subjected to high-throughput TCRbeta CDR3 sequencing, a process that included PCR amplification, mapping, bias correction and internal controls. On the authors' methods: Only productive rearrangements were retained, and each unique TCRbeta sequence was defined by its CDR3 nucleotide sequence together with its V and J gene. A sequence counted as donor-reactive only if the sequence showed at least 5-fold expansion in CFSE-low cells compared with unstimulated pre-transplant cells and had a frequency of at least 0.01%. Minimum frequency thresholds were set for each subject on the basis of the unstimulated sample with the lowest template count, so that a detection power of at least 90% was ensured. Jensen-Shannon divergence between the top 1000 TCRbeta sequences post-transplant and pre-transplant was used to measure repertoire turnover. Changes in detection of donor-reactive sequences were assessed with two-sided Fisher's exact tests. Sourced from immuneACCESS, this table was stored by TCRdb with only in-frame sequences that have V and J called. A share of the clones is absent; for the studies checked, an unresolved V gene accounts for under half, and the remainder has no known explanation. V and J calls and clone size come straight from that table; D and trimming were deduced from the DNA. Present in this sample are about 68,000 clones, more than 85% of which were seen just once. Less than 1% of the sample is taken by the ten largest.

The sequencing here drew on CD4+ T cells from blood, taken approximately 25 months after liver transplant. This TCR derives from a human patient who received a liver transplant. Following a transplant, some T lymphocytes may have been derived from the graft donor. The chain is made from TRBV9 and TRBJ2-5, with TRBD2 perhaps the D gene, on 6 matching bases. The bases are TGTGCCAGCAGCGTACGGTGGGGAGGCCAAGAGACCCAGTACTTC. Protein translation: CASSVRWGGQETQYF.